The 4 T cell receptor beta chains presented below share a single source sample, sequenced in a study of T cell repertoires in cytomegalovirus infection. Each CDR3 protein is one row after TCRdb ran MiXCR on the reads. Among roughly 120,000 distinct CDR3 sequences listed, roughly 30% were seen once. Their specific antigens are unknown. Sequences were derived from CD8+ T cells from cultured PBMCs, sampled from culture after CMV antigen stimulation. The receptors come from a human donor in good health (CMV status not recorded). Some clones in this sample may be carry-over from other donors' samples.

V is TRBV7-2 and J is TRBJ2-4; D is possibly TRBD1 (6 bases). This CDR3 has 15 amino acids. Trimming pared 5 bases from V and 0 bases from J, leaving 11 bases between. Germline V CDR1 and CDR2: SGHTA, FQGNSA. The CDR3 nucleotides read TGTGCCAGCAGCAGGGACAAGGCAGCCAAAAACATTCAGTACTTC. Protein: CASSRDKAAKNIQYF. Full variable domain (rest looked up from reference TRBV7-2 and TRBJ2-4): GAGVSQSPSNKVTEKGKDVELRCDPISGHTALYWYRQSLGQGLEFLIYFQGNSAPDKSGLPSDRFSAERTGGSVSTLTIQRTQQEDSAVYLCASSRDKAAKNIQYFGAGTRLSVL.

This clonotype was seen only a few times. The rearrangement joins TRBV5-8 to TRBJ2-3, with TRBD1 matching 10 bases. There are 16 residues in the CDR3. Trimming took 7 bases from V and 3 from J; bases not matched to a gene: 11. Germline V gives CDR1 SGHTS, CDR2 YDEGEE. Written as DNA, the CDR3 is TGTGCCAGCTGGGGACAGGGGAGTCGGAAAACAGATACGCAGTATTTT. Protein product: CASWGQGSRKTDTQYF. The full variable domain, completed using reference TRBV5-8 and TRBJ2-3, is EAGVTQSPTHLIKTRGQQATLRCSPISGHTSVYWYQQALGLGLQFLLWYDEGEERNRGNFPPRFSGRQFPNYSSELNVNALELEDSALYLCASWGQGSRKTDTQYFGPGTRLTVL.

This clonotype was observed many times. This sequence joins TRBV7-6 and TRBJ2-1; 12 bases are shared with TRBD2. From germline, CDR1 is SGHVS and CDR2 FNYEAQ. Losses at the gene ends were 2 bases for V and 6 bases for J; bases not matched to a gene: 14. There are 19 residues in the CDR3. The chain's CDR3 is CASSLRGNSPGLAGNEQFF. The CDR3 DNA reads TGTGCCAGCAGCTTAAGGGGGAACAGCCCGGGACTAGCGGGCAATGAGCAGTTCTTC.

This clonotype came up once. This chain connects TRBV20-1 to TRBJ1-1, with D hard to call. The CDR3 extends over 13 amino acids. Germline values: CDR1 DFQATT, CDR2 SNEGSKA (reference sequence). V gave up 3 bases and J gave up 2 bases, with 10 bases separating them. The CDR3 nucleotides are TGCAGTGCTAGGCCCCTACACAACACTGAAGCTTTCTTT. Its translation: CSARPLHNTEAFF.